The 3 T cell receptor beta chains in this list originate from one sample, sequenced in a study of blood T cell repertoires in COVID-19. Assay: immunoSEQ multiplex PCR; the TCRdb copy retains only in-frame clones and omits some. The sample has roughly 230,000 clones, over 70% seen once. The sequenced material came from peripheral blood. Receptor source: a man aged 35 to 55 with active or convalescent COVID-19.

CDR3 sequence reads: CASSSPGGHNEQFF. The CDR3 DNA reads as TGTGCCAGCAGCTCCCCCGGGGGGCACAATGAGCAGTTCTTC. The rearrangement uses TRBV7-2 and TRBJ2-1, with D possibly matching TRBD2 (7 bases). V lost 4 bases and J 5 bases, leaving 12 bases between the germline ends. In germline, CDR1 is SGHTA, CDR2 FQGNSA. This CDR3 contains 14 residues. The variable domain in full, with the rest retrieved from reference TRBV7-2 and TRBJ2-1, is GAGVSQSPSNKVTEKGKDVELRCDPISGHTALYWYRQSLGQGLEFLIYFQGNSAPDKSGLPSDRFSAERTGGSVSTLTIQRTQQEDSAVYLCASSSPGGHNEQFFGPGTRLTVL.

The V call is TRBV30, the J call TRBJ2-1, with D hard to call. Germline lookup yields CDR1 GTSNPN and CDR2 SVGIG (reference sequence). Trimming cost V 4 bases and J 2 bases, with 15 bases left between them. The CDR3 totals 15 residues. The CDR3 loop is CAWTKSTGPYNEQFF. The CDR3 DNA reads as TGTGCCTGGACCAAAAGCACGGGTCCCTACAATGAGCAGTTCTTC.

The chain is built from TRBV29-1 and TRBJ2-7; 10 bases align to TRBD1. The CDR3 consists of 12 residues. Per germline, CDR1 SQVTM and CDR2 ANQGSEA. V dropped 8 bases and J dropped 6; count of bases not matched to a gene: 7. The CDR3 reads CSYLTGGSEQYF. CDR3 sequence (DNA): TGCAGCTATTTGACAGGGGGCTCCGAGCAGTACTTC.